A selection of T cell receptor beta chains follows, all from one sample in a study of shared clonotypes between healthy human individuals. Profiling relied on immunoSEQ multiplex PCR, and the TCRdb table lists in-frame clones only, not all of them. This table holds over a million clones, roughly 75% found once. The sequencing input was memory CD4+ T cells sorted from blood. Receptor source: a young man in good health. CDR3s include the opening cysteine and the closing phenylalanine or tryptophan. The D gene is left open where the match is weak. Clone size is given for some rows only: seen once, a few or many times, or a class if the clone is expanded.

D	size	V	J	DNA	CDR3
-	-	TRBV10-3	TRBJ1-6	TGTGCCATCAGTGAGATCGGCATTAATTCACCCCTCCACTTT	CAISEIGINSPLHF
TRBD1	-	TRBV28	TRBJ2-2	TGTGCCAGCAGTTCCCAGGGGGCTGGCACCGGGGAGCTGTTTTTT	CASSSQGAGTGELFF
-	-	TRBV30	TRBJ1-4	TGTGCCTGGAGTGACGGCCTTGGGAGTAATGAAAAACTGTTTTTT	CAWSDGLGSNEKLFF
TRBD1	-	TRBV30	TRBJ1-6	TGTGCCTCCGCACATGACAGGGGGGATTCACCCCTCCACTTT	CASAHDRGDSPLHF
-	-	TRBV11-2	TRBJ1-4	TGTGCCAGCAGCTTAGATCGAGGGACCAATCGTGAAAAACTGTTTTTT	CASSLDRGTNREKLFF
-	-	TRBV28	TRBJ2-2	TGTGCCAGCAGTTTTCTTAGCGGGAACACCGGGGAGCTGTTTTTT	CASSFLSGNTGELFF
-	-	TRBV7-8	TRBJ2-3	TGTGCCAGCAGCTTTGACACAACTAGCACAGATACGCAGTATTTT	CASSFDTTSTDTQYF
TRBD2	-	TRBV5-4	TRBJ2-3	TGTGCCAGCAGCTTGGCGCGGGGGAGCCTCACAGATACGCAGTATTTT	CASSLARGSLTDTQYF
TRBD1	-	TRBV30	TRBJ2-6	TGTGCCTTGAGACAGGGCGTCAAGGGGGCCAACGTCCTGACTTTC	CALRQGVKGANVLTF
-	-	TRBV5-1	TRBJ1-4	TGCGCCAGCAGCTTTTCCCAGGGCGGTAATGAAAAACTGTTTTTT	CASSFSQGGNEKLFF
TRBD1	-	TRBV5-8	TRBJ1-3	TGTGCCAGCAGCCGCGGGGACAGGGGCTCTGGAAACACCATATATTTT	CASSRGDRGSGNTIYF
-	-	TRBV7-9	TRBJ2-6	TGTGCCAGCAGCCCATCCTCTGGGGCCAACGTCCTGACTTTC	CASSPSSGANVLTF
-	few	TRBV6-1	TRBJ2-7	TGTGCCAGCAGTGAACCTGGCCGAACTGCCTACGAGCAGTACTTC	CASSEPGRTAYEQYF
TRBD1	-	TRBV10-3	TRBJ2-7	TGTGCCATCAGTGAGTCGAGAGGACAGGGCGGCGAGCAGTACTTC	CAISESRGQGGEQYF
-	-	TRBV7-2	TRBJ2-5	TGTGCCAGCAGCTTTATTAAGGCCACGGCCCAGTACTTC	CASSFIKATAQYF
TRBD2	-	TRBV7-2	TRBJ2-2	TGTGCCAGCAGGCAAGGCGGGAGGCCTACAGGGCAGCTGTTTTTT	CASRQGGRPTGQLFF
TRBD2	-	TRBV9	TRBJ2-3	TGTGCCAGCAGCGTAGCGGGACTAGCGGGATCAGATACGCAGTATTTT	CASSVAGLAGSDTQYF
-	-	TRBV27	TRBJ1-1	TGTGCCAGCAGCAAGACCCGGGACGGACTTTGGATGACTGAAGCTTTCTTT	CASSKTRDGLWMTEAFF
TRBD1	-	TRBV11-2	TRBJ1-1	TGTGCCAGCAGCCCCGGGACAGAGAACACTGAAGCTTTCTTT	CASSPGTENTEAFF
TRBD1	many	TRBV28	TRBJ1-1	TGTGCCAGCAGTTTCGGGACAGAGGATGAAGCTTTCTTT	CASSFGTEDEAFF
-	-	TRBV2	TRBJ2-4	TGTGCCAGCAGTGATAACAGCAAAAACATTCAGTACTTC	CASSDNSKNIQYF
-	-	TRBV5-1	TRBJ1-1	TGCGCCAGCAGCTTGGGAGGGCTGGGCGTGAACACTGAAGCTTTCTTT	CASSLGGLGVNTEAFF
TRBD2	once	TRBV6-1	TRBJ2-3	TGTGCCAGCAGTGGGGGACTAGCGGGAGGGGTTACGCAGTATTTT	CASSGGLAGGVTQYF
-	-	TRBV5-4	TRBJ1-2	TGTGCCAGCAACTCCAAGCAGAACTATGGCTACACCTTC	CASNSKQNYGYTF
TRBD1	-	TRBV5-1	TRBJ2-7	TGCGCCAGCAGCCCCACAGGACAGGCTATCCACGAGCAGTACTTC	CASSPTGQAIHEQYF
TRBD1	-	TRBV18	TRBJ2-3	TGTGCCAGCTCACAAGCCGGGACAGCCTTTAGCACAGATACGCAGTATTTT	CASSQAGTAFSTDTQYF
TRBD2	-	TRBV27	TRBJ2-5	TGTGCCAGCAGTCCCGGGACTAGCGGGATCCGACAAGAGACCCAGTACTTC	CASSPGTSGIRQETQYF
TRBD1	-	TRBV9	TRBJ2-2	TGTGCCAGCAGCACAAAGACAGGGGGCGGAACCGGGGAGCTGTTTTTT	CASSTKTGGGTGELFF
TRBD1	-	TRBV5-1	TRBJ1-1	TGCGCCAGCAGCTTCGGACAGGGCAAGAACACTGAAGCTTTCTTT	CASSFGQGKNTEAFF
-	-	TRBV11-2	TRBJ2-1	TGTGCCAGCAGCTCGGCTAGTATCAGTGAGCAGTTCTTC	CASSSASISEQFF
TRBD1	once	TRBV5-4	TRBJ2-7	TGTGCCAGCAGCTTGTTATCAGGACAGGGGGCGCCCGAGCAGTACTTC	CASSLLSGQGAPEQYF
-	-	TRBV7-2	TRBJ1-5	TGTGCCAGCAGCCCGGACACCTTCAATCAGCCCCAGCATTTT	CASSPDTFNQPQHF
-	-	TRBV11-2	TRBJ2-3	TGTGCCAGCAGTGCGGGACTTTCTAGCACAGATACGCAGTATTTT	CASSAGLSSTDTQYF
TRBD2	-	TRBV7-8	TRBJ2-6	TGTGCCAGCGTAGGACGATTAGCGGGAGCCGGGGGGGCCAACGTCCTGACTTTC	CASVGRLAGAGGANVLTF
TRBD2	-	TRBV10-2	TRBJ2-2	TGCGCCAGCAGCCAACTAGCGGGGGGTCCGAACACCGGGGAGCTGTTTTTT	CASSQLAGGPNTGELFF
-	-	TRBV18	TRBJ1-5	TGTGCCAGCTCACCCAGGGGCGTAAGAGGTCAGCCCCAGCATTTT	CASSPRGVRGQPQHF
-	few	TRBV7-2	TRBJ1-6	TGTGCCAGCAGCTTAGGCCCATCACCCCTCCACTTT	CASSLGPSPLHF
-	-	TRBV7-9	TRBJ1-2	TGTGCCAGCAGCCGAGGAGACCACTATGGCTACACCTTC	CASSRGDHYGYTF
TRBD2	-	TRBV19	TRBJ2-1	TGTGCCAGTAGTACCACTAGCGGGTCGGGTGAGCAGTTCTTC	CASSTTSGSGEQFF
TRBD2	-	TRBV6-6	TRBJ2-5	TGTGCCAGCAGTTCTAAACTAGCGGGGTGGGAGACCCAGTACTTC	CASSSKLAGWETQYF
-	-	TRBV30	TRBJ1-3	TGTGCCTGGAGTCGGAGGTCTGGAAACACCATATATTTT	CAWSRRSGNTIYF
-	-	TRBV2	TRBJ1-1	TGTGCCAGCAGTGAGGGGTTATGGAACACTGAAGCTTTCTTT	CASSEGLWNTEAFF
-	-	TRBV5-1	TRBJ2-3	TGCGCCAGCAGCTTGGCCAGATTCACAGATACGCAGTATTTT	CASSLARFTDTQYF
-	-	TRBV5-1	TRBJ1-2	TGCGCCAGCAGTCCCGGACAAGGGACCTCTGGCTACACCTTC	CASSPGQGTSGYTF
TRBD1	-	TRBV18	TRBJ2-7	TGTGCCAGCTCCGGGACAGGGATATCCTACGAGCAGTACTTC	CASSGTGISYEQYF
TRBD2	once	TRBV5-1	TRBJ2-3	TGCGCCAGCAGCCTAGGACTAGCGGGAGGCCCAGAGGCAGATACGCAGTATTTT	CASSLGLAGGPEADTQYF
TRBD1	-	TRBV4-1	TRBJ2-5	TGCGCCAGCAGCCCAGGCGGCAGGGGGCGGGAAGAGACCCAGTACTTC	CASSPGGRGREETQYF
-	-	TRBV6-1	TRBJ2-2	TGTGCCAGCCACAAGGGTTACACCGGGGAGCTGTTTTTT	CASHKGYTGELFF
-	-	TRBV11-2	TRBJ1-4	TGTGCCAGCAGCTCATTAGGGGCAACTAATGAAAAACTGTTTTTT	CASSSLGATNEKLFF
TRBD1	-	TRBV6-5	TRBJ2-3	TGTGCCAGCGCCGGGACAGGGTATAGAGATACGCAGTATTTT	CASAGTGYRDTQYF
-	few	TRBV5-5	TRBJ1-6	TGTGCCAGCAGCTCAGTTCCAGGGGTGGGAAATTCACCCCTCCACTTT	CASSSVPGVGNSPLHF